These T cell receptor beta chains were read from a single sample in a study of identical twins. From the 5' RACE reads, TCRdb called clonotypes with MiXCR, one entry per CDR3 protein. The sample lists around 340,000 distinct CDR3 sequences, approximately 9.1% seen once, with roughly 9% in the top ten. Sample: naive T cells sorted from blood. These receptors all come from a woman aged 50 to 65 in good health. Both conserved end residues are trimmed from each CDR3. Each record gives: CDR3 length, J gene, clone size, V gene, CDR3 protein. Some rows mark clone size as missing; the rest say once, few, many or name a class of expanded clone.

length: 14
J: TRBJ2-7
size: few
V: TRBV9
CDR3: ASSAEFSGPPYEQY

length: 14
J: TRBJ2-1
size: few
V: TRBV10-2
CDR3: ASGATSGRPRDEQF

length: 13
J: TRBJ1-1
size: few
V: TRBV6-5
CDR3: ASSYLRRRAGITF

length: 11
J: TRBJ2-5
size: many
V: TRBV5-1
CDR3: ASSWGDQETQY

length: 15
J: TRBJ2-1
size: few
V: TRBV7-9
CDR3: ASFEEREAISYNEQF

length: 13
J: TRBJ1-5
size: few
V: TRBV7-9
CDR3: ASSYGGQGIWPQH

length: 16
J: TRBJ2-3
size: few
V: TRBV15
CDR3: ATSRDGRSGSVADTQY

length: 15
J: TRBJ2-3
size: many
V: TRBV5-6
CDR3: ASSLGYAQGVGDTQY

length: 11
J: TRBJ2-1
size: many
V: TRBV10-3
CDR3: AITDSGSNEQF

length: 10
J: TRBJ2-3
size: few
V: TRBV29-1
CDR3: SVVLVADTQY

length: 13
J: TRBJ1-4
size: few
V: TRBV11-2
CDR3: ASSFGDRGAEKLF

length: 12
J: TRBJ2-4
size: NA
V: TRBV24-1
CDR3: ATSDLDEGNIQY

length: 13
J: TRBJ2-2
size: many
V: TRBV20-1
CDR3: SASGTGRVTGELF

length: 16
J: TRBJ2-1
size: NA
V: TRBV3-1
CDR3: ASSQVGLAGGGPNDQF

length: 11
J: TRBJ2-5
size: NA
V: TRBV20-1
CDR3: SARPPGVETQY

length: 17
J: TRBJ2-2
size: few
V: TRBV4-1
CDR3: ASNYKGLAGGGNTGELF

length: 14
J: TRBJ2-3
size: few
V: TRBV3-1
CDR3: ASSQQGSWAQDTQY

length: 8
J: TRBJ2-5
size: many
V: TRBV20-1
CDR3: SAYQETQY

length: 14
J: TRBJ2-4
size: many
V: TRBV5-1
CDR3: ASSSKPRGAKNIQY

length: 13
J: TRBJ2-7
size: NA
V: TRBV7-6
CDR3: ASSPSPGGLDEQY

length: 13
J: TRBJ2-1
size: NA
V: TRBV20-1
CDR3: SGANPGSSYNEQF

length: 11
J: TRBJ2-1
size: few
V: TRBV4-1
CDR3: ASRGTSGNEQF

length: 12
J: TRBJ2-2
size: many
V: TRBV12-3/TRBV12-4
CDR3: ATNRIANTGELF

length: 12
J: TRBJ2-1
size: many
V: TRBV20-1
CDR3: SAGPSGRANEQF

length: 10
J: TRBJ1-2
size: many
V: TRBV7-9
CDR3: ASSPGQSGYT

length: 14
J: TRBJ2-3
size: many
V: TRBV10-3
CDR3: AIRPTGGGRADTQY

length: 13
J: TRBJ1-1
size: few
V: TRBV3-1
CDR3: ASSQGSGGRTEVF

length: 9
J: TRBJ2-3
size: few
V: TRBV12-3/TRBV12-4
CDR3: ASRSADTQY

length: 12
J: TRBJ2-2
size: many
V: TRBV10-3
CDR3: AISGTPNTGELF

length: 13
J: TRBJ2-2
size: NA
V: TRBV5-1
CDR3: ASGQRETDTGELF

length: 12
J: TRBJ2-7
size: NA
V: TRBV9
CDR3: ASSAAPGGREQY

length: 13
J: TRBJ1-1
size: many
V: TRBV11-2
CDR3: ASSLSAGGNTEAF

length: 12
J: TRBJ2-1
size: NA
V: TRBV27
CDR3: ASKVGGPHNEQF

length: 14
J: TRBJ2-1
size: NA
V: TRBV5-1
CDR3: ASSLGGVGTYNEQF

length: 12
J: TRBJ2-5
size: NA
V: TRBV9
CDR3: ASSAGGYQETQY

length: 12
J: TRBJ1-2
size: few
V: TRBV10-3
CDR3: AIRPSGSSEGYT

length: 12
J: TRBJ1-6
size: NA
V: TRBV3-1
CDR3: ASSQPTDRSPLH

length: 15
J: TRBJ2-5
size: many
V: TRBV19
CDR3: ASSPRLAGGFQETQY

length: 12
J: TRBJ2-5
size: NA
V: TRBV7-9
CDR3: ASSFGLNQETQY

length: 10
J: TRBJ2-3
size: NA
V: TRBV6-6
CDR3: ASSVSEDTQY